This TCR beta chain was obtained from a study of blood T cell repertoires in COVID-19. Study in general: Donors in the United States, Italy and Spain gave samples during acute or convalescent COVID-19. T cells, B-cell-depleted T cells, or PBMCs supplied cDNA or gDNA.

The length of the CDR3 is 13 residues. CDR1 and CDR2 (germline): SQVTM, ANQGSEA. The V and J ends lost 4 bases and 8 bases respectively, with 17 bases between them. As handled by the study authors: How many nucleated cells were present was estimated from reference gene primer amplification. Repertoires were generated with immunoSEQ multiplex PCR, while TCRdb's copy carries only in-frame clones and drops some. From that table come the V and J calls and clone size; the DNA was used to work out D and trimming. The sample holds around 93,000 clones; approximately 87% are singletons and the top ten take 15% to 17%.

The clonotype originates from a human donor in a cohort sampled during active COVID-19. Material for sequencing was peripheral blood. The chain couples TRBV29-1 to TRBJ1-1, with a weak D call TRBD1 (6 bases). CDR3 DNA sequence: TGCAGCGTTGCGCGACAGGAGGACCGGGAAGCTTTCTTT. This gives the protein CSVARQEDREAFF.